Here is one TCR beta chain with its context. The antigen is not known. The junction differs from germline at one of its ends, possibly a read error. These data belong to a study of identical twins. Study-wide points: For cord blood, abundant beta clonotypes had fewer insertions, unlike memory repertoires, which showed none.

Germline V gene lookup returns CDR1 MNHEY and CDR2 SVGAGI. The CDR3 has 13 amino acids. In TCRdb, the 5' RACE reads were re-called with MiXCR into one record per CDR3 protein. The sample lists about 1.7 million distinct CDR3 sequences, under 35% occurring once. The chain links TRBV6-5 to TRBJ2-5; 8 bases agree with TRBD1. The origin of this receptor is a newborn girl in good health. What was sequenced was cord blood. The CDR3 DNA sequence: TGTGCCAGCAGTTCCAGGGGGCAAGAGACCCGGTACTTC. It is translated as CASSSRGQETRYF.